The next 14 T cell receptor beta chains were all read from a single sample in a study of T cell responses to AZD1222 COVID-19 vaccine. Profiling relied on immunoSEQ multiplex PCR, and the TCRdb table lists in-frame clones only, not all of them. The sample carries about 130,000 clones, more than 85% recorded once. The material was peripheral blood, obtained on day 0 of AZD1222 vaccination. The receptors were gathered from an adult in good health.

The chain is built from TRBV7-8 and TRBJ1-6; weak D call: TRBD1 (5 bases). The ends were cut back, 5 bases at V and 0 bases at J, with 8 bases in the middle. The CDR3 covers 15 residues. Germline CDR1 is SGHVS and CDR2 is FQNEAQ. This CDR3 reads CASSADSSYNSPLHF. CDR3 DNA sequence: TGTGCCAGCAGCGCCGACAGCTCCTATAATTCACCCCTCCACTTT.

V usage is TRBV7-3 and J usage is TRBJ2-5; tentatively, D is TRBD2 (5 bases). The CDR3 covers 14 residues. From germline, CDR1 is SGHTA and CDR2 FQGTGA. V was clipped by 4 bases and J by 0 bases, with 9 bases between them. The CDR3 loop reads CASSSAGNQETQYF. The DNA of the CDR3 is TGTGCCAGCAGCTCCGCCGGGAACCAAGAGACCCAGTACTTC.

This rearrangement joins TRBV25-1 to TRBJ1-5; D call uncertain. This CDR3 is 12 amino acids long. V lost 0 bases and J lost 6, with 3 bases in between. CDR1 and CDR2 (germline): MGHDK, SYGVNS. CDR3 nucleotide sequence: TGTGCCAGCAGTGAATACGGTCAGCCCCAGCATTTT. Amino acids: CASSEYGQPQHF.

This chain uses TRBV27 with TRBJ1-5, with 7 positions matching TRBD1. With V trimmed by 5 bases and J by 4 bases, 5 bases remained unmatched. The CDR3 totals 14 residues. Germline lookup yields CDR1 MNHEY and CDR2 SMNVEV (reference sequence). The CDR3 sequence: CASSPGTDNQPQHF. Here the CDR3 DNA reads TGTGCCAGCAGTCCCGGGACAGATAATCAGCCCCAGCATTTT.

This rearrangement joins TRBV7-6 to TRBJ1-1, with D perhaps TRBD1 (5 bases). The CDR3 runs 13 residues. Trimming removed 5 bases at V and 7 bases at J, with 14 bases between. Germline V lookup: CDR1 SGHVS, CDR2 FNYEAQ. The CDR3 sequence is CASSQRGGIEAFF. The CDR3 region has the DNA TGTGCCAGCAGCCAGCGGGGCGGGATTGAAGCTTTCTTT.

This chain links TRBV15 with TRBJ2-7; D gene ambiguous. V dropped 1 base and J dropped 9 bases, with 10 bases sitting between them. The germline gives CDR1 LNHNV, CDR2 YYDKDF (reference sequence). The CDR3 totals 12 residues. CDR3 nucleotide sequence: TGTGCCACCAGCAGAGTCATACGACCGCAGTACTTC. Its protein product is CATSRVIRPQYF.

The genes are TRBV18 and TRBJ1-2, with D unclear. This CDR3 region has 15 residues. Trimming took 3 bases from V and 4 from J, leaving 15 bases between them. Germline-derived CDR1 and CDR2 are KGHSH and LQKENI. Here the CDR3 DNA reads TGTGCCAGCTCACCCCAACCAGGTTTGCGCTATGGCTACACCTTC. Amino acids: CASSPQPGLRYGYTF.

The J gene is TRBJ1-1, the V gene TRBV2, with no clear D. CDR1 and CDR2 from the germline V gene are SNHLY and FYNNEI. The CDR3 is 11 residues long. Trimming removed 7 bases from V and 1 base from J, with 4 bases in between. CDR3 DNA sequence: TGTGCCAGCATTGAGAACACTGAAGCTTTCTTT. It codes for CASIENTEAFF.

This chain joins TRBV10-2 and TRBJ1-2, with 7 positions matching TRBD1. J lost 0 bases, V lost 0 bases, and 1 base had no gene match. The germline V gene encodes CDR1 WSHSY and CDR2 SAAADI. CDR3 length: 15 residues. CDR3 region: CASSESTGANYGYTF. Here the CDR3 DNA reads TGCGCCAGCAGTGAGTCAACAGGGGCTAACTATGGCTACACCTTC.

The chain employs TRBV6-5 and TRBJ1-2; D may be TRBD1 (6 bases). Trimming took off 5 bases at V and 3 bases at J, with 13 bases between the two ends. Germline V gene lookup returns CDR1 MNHEY and CDR2 SVGAGI. This CDR3 is 14 amino acids long. The CDR3 loop reads CASSRQGSDYGYTF. The CDR3 DNA follows: TGTGCCAGCAGTCGCCAGGGGAGTGACTATGGCTACACCTTC.

This clone was seen only a few times. The chain carries TRBV3-1 (or the pseudogene TRBV3-2) and TRBJ1-4; D ambiguous. The germline V gene has CDR1 LGHDT and CDR2 YNNKEL (reference sequence). Between the trimmed V and J ends, which lost 2 bases and 8 bases, there was a span of 9 bases. This CDR3 comprises 13 residues. CDR3 residues: CASSQTRSEKLFF. The CDR3, as DNA: TGTGCCAGCAGCCAAACAAGAAGCGAAAAACTGTTTTTT.

This chain connects TRBV5-1 to TRBJ2-1; 8 bases are shared with TRBD1. The junction had 3 bases not matched to a gene; V was cut back by 0 bases and J by 4 bases. Per germline, CDR1 SGHRS and CDR2 YFSETQ. The CDR3 has 15 residues. The CDR3 DNA reads TGCGCCAGCAGCTTGGGGACAGGGCCGTACAATGAGCAGTTCTTC. It yields the protein CASSLGTGPYNEQFF.

CDR3 in amino acids: CASSQELQAINQPQHF. DNA for the CDR3: TGCGCCAGCAGCCAAGAGCTTCAGGCGATCAATCAGCCCCAGCATTTT. The genes are TRBV4-1 and TRBJ1-5; D is unclear. This CDR3 has 16 residues. Germline assignment: CDR1 MGHRA and CDR2 YSYEKL. The germline V and J ends were trimmed by 0 bases and 3 bases, with 12 bases remaining between them.

The rearrangement joins TRBV2 to TRBJ1-1; D gene unclear. Germline CDR1 is SNHLY and CDR2 is FYNNEI. Trimming removed 7 bases from V and 2 bases from J, with 11 bases in between. The CDR3 loop spans 13 amino acids. The CDR3 loop is CASTTGPNTEAFF. CDR3 nucleotides: TGTGCCAGCACCACCGGCCCTAACACTGAAGCTTTCTTT.